This T cell receptor (beta chain) is from a study of CD8 T cell repertoires and HIV-1 epitope variants. At the level of the study: Twenty-five autologous and known Gag and Nef epitope variant peptides each stimulated T cells separately.

Study conclusions and caveats: Nine antigen-specific TCR beta clonotypes were found; about six seemed cross-reactive to variants.

The table lists this clone with a count of one. Its antigen is currently unknown. Using immunoSEQ multiplex PCR, the repertoire was profiled, and TCRdb retains in-frame clones only, with some absent. The profile covers tens of thousands of clones, with more than 65% appearing a single time and roughly 26% taken by the ten largest. The clonotype originates from a male donor with HIV. What was sequenced was uncultured baseline CD8+ T cells from peripheral blood mononuclear cells (PBMCs).

DNA for the CDR3: TGTGCCAGCAGAGAGACAGGAAGGAGCACAGATACGCAGTATTTT. Encoded protein: CASRETGRSTDTQYF. This chain joins TRBV25-1 and TRBJ2-3, with D possibly matching TRBD1 (6 bases). The CDR3 is 15 residues long. The germline CDR1 and CDR2 sequences are MGHDK and SYGVNS. V was pared by 6 bases and J by 0 bases, with 13 bases between. Filled out from reference TRBV25-1 and TRBJ2-3, the complete variable domain reads EADIYQTPRYLVIGTGKKITLECSQTMGHDKMYWYQQDPGMELHLIHYSYGVNSTEKGDLSSESTVSRIRTEHFPLTLESARPSHTSQYLCASRETGRSTDTQYFGPGTRLTVL.